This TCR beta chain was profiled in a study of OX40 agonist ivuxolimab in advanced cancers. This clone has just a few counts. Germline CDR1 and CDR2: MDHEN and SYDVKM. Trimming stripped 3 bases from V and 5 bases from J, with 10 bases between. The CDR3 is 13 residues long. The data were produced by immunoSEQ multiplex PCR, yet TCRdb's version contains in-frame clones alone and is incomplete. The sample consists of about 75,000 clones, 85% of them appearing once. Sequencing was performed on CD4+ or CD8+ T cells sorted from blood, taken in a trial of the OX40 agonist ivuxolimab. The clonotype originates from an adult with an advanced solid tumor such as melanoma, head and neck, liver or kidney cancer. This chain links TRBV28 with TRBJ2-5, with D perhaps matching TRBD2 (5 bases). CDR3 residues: CASSFGAVETQYF. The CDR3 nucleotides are TGTGCCAGCAGTTTCGGAGCGGTGGAGACCCAGTACTTC.